Detailed here is one T cell receptor (delta chain). What it binds is not known. Mismatch with germline at one junction end may stem from a read error. The CDR3 contains 16 residues. Looked up from germline, CDR1 is TSWWSYY and CDR2 is QGS. This sample was taken from a study of Vδ1+ human thymocytes. Study observations and caveats: About 20% of thymic delta-chain sequences were Vdelta2, with few Vdelta3, unlike blood Vdelta1+ controls. Highly polyclonal TRG and TRD repertoires with Gaussian CDR3 length distributions appeared in thymus.

Sequences come from RNA converted to cDNA by reverse transcription. Pooled V-gene forward primers with one constant-region reverse primer generated the CDR3 amplicons by multiplex PCR. With CATT, TCRdb re-called clones from the multiplex PCR reads. The table shows about 25,000 delta-chain clones, with approximately 7% occurring only once. The chain has TRDV1 and TRDJ1, with 10 positions matching TRDD3. The sequence came from a girl under three years old who had congenital heart surgery. The sequenced material came from Vdelta1+ gamma-delta thymocytes from the thymus. Subset specified: FACS-sorted CD3+ TCRalphabeta- TCRVdelta1+ TCRVdelta2- thymocytes. The CDR3 reads CALGETMGDTYEGLIF. CDR3 bases: TGTGCTCTTGGGGAAACAATGGGGGATACATATGAGGGACTCATCTTC.